Here is one T cell receptor beta chain with its context. Its antigen is not identified. Reverse transcribing all isolated RNA meant expressed TCRB transcripts were sequenced. TCRdb's copy holds only in-frame clones and misses some; the assay was immunoSEQ multiplex PCR. Of about 650,000 clones listed, around 12% are singletons. Markers CD45RO/CCR7/CD25/CD127/CD95/CD27 served to sort CD4+ naive, central memory, regulatory and stem cell-like memory cells. Looked up from germline, CDR1 is SGHRS and CDR2 is YFSETQ. CDR3 length: 15 residues. V lost 0 bases to trimming and J lost 2 bases, with 12 bases between them. The sample belongs to a study of beta chain features in type 1 diabetes. Study background: Cell yields, gender and age were comparable in patients and healthy donors. Summed over all samples, the examined sorted cells came to 95 million to 120 million.

Study-wide findings and caveats: TCRB CDR3s were moderately but significantly shorter in Type 1 diabetes patients in all four CD4+ subsets. Junctions at VDJ sites from type 1 diabetes patients had fewer insertions and more deletions.

The sequence was obtained from a man younger than 45 with type 1 diabetes. The chain has TRBV5-1 and TRBJ2-7, with D perhaps given as TRBD1 or TRBD2 (5 bases each). The sequenced sample was naive CD4+ T cells from blood. CDR3 coding DNA: TGCGCCAGCAGCTTGGATGGGGGAGAGGCCTACGAGCAGTACTTC. This encodes CASSLDGGEAYEQYF.